These 19 T cell receptor beta chains share one sample of origin, sequenced in a study of beta chain features in type 1 diabetes. Overall study results and limits: Researchers report that Type 1 diabetes patients had moderately but significantly shorter TCRB CDR3s across all four CD4+ subsets.

Expressed TCRB transcripts were sequenced after all isolated RNA was converted to cDNA. The data were produced by immunoSEQ multiplex PCR, yet TCRdb's version contains in-frame clones alone and is incomplete. The data show 200,000 to 300,000 clones, roughly 13% seen once. No cognate antigen is known for these TCRs. The sample taken for sequencing was naive CD4+ T cells from blood. The receptors were sampled from a man aged 25-45 years with type 1 diabetes.

The sample holds a few counts of this clone. This chain links TRBV7-2 with TRBJ2-1; D not resolved. The germline V and J ends were trimmed by 1 base and 4 bases, with 14 bases remaining between them. There are 16 residues in the CDR3. The V gene's germline CDR1 is SGHTA and CDR2 FQGNSA. CDR3 coding DNA: TGTGCCAGCAGCTTAGGGGCACCCCAGGTGTACAATGAGCAGTTCTTC. It yields the protein CASSLGAPQVYNEQFF.

This chain links TRBV4-1 with TRBJ2-2, with 11 nucleotides matching TRBD1. In germline, CDR1 is MGHRA, CDR2 YSYEKL. CDR3 length: 16 amino acids. J lost 5 bases, V lost 3 bases, and 5 bases had no gene match. CDR3 DNA: TGCGCCAGCAGCCAGACCGGGACAGGGGGGACCGGGGAGCTGTTTTTT. Amino acids: CASSQTGTGGTGELFF.

This chain joins TRBV4-2 and TRBJ2-7; 12 bases align to TRBD1. CDR3 size: 15 residues. Per germline, CDR1 LGHNA and CDR2 YNFKEQ. The trim removed 4 bases at V and 5 bases at J, leaving 6 bases unmatched. CDR3 loop: CASSPGTGGINEQYF. In DNA form, the CDR3 reads TGTGCCAGCAGCCCAGGGACAGGGGGCATCAACGAGCAGTACTTC.

The chain couples TRBV7-9 to TRBJ2-3; tentatively, D is TRBD1 (6 bases). The V end lost 4 bases, the J end lost 7 bases, and 18 bases lay between the germline ends. CDR3 length: 15 residues. The germline V gene has CDR1 SEHNR and CDR2 FQNEAQ (reference sequence). CDR3 amino acids: CASSSHGQGKNTQYF. The CDR3 DNA follows: TGTGCCAGCAGCTCCCACGGGCAGGGGAAAAATACGCAGTATTTT.

The chain's CDR3 is CASSPREGVYIQYF. As DNA, the CDR3 is TGTGCCAGTAGTCCCCGGGAGGGGGTATACATTCAGTACTTC. The chain employs TRBV19 and TRBJ2-4; 8 nucleotides line up with TRBD2. V dropped 5 bases and J dropped 8; count of bases not matched to a gene: 8. The germline CDR1 and CDR2 sequences are LNHDA and SQIVND (reference sequence). The CDR3 loop spans 14 amino acids.

The gene calls are TRBV19 and TRBJ1-1, with D maybe TRBD1 (5 bases). CDR1 and CDR2 from the germline V gene are LNHDA and SQIVND (reference sequence). This CDR3 is 13 amino acids long. Trimming shortened V by 4 bases and J by 3 bases, and 9 bases separated the two germline ends. The CDR3 bases are TGTGCCAGTAGTAGCGACAGATACACTGAAGCTTTCTTT. This gives the protein CASSSDRYTEAFF.

The chain combines TRBV11-3 with TRBJ2-3, with D perhaps TRBD2 (6 bases). The germline V gene encodes CDR1 SGHNT and CDR2 YENEEA. The CDR3 is made up of 15 amino acids. Trimming removed 4 bases from V and 4 bases from J, with 15 bases in between. The CDR3 reads CASSSGLRGSDTQYF. The CDR3, as DNA: TGTGCCAGCAGCTCCGGACTCCGGGGGTCAGATACGCAGTATTTT.

The CDR3 coding sequence is TGTGCCAGCAGGCGGGACAGGGAGAATTCACCCCTCCACTTT. Residues: CASRRDRENSPLHF. The chain joins TRBV27 to TRBJ1-6, with 9 bases lining up with TRBD1. Trimming cost V 6 bases and J 7 bases; bases outside gene matches: 4. Germline CDR1 reads MNHEY; CDR2 reads SMNVEV (reference sequence). CDR3 length: 14 residues.

V and J are TRBV4-1 and TRBJ2-5; 13 nucleotides line up with TRBD2. CDR3 length: 15 residues. Germline lookup yields CDR1 MGHRA and CDR2 YSYEKL. With V trimmed by 0 bases and J by 8 bases, 3 bases remained unmatched. DNA of the CDR3: TGCGCCAGCAGCCAAGAGACTAGCGGGGGGCAAACCCAGTACTTC. Amino acids: CASSQETSGGQTQYF.

This clone was counted a few times. The chain combines TRBV29-1 with TRBJ1-2; 9 nucleotides line up with TRBD1. The CDR3 has 15 amino acids. CDR1 SQVTM and CDR2 ANQGSEA come from the germline V gene. The V and J ends lost 5 bases and 7 bases, in that order; junction bases with no gene match: 14. The CDR3 coding sequence is TGCAGCGTTTCGGGAACAGGGGGCTCCGGGGGTGGCTACACCTTC. Protein sequence: CSVSGTGGSGGGYTF.

This clone was observed a handful of times. The chain links TRBV7-2 to TRBJ2-7; D might be TRBD1 (6 bases). Deletions cut 6 bases from V and 1 base from J, with 16 bases between. Germline CDR1 is SGHTA and CDR2 is FQGNSA. The CDR3 is made up of 15 amino acids. CDR3 protein: CASSSRQGMSYEQYF. In DNA, the CDR3 is TGTGCCAGCAGTTCCCGCCAGGGGATGTCCTACGAGCAGTACTTC.

This clone was observed once. The chain links TRBV4-1 to TRBJ2-5; 7 bases map to TRBD1. The germline CDR1 and CDR2 sequences are MGHRA and YSYEKL. V lost 4 bases to trimming and J lost 1 base; unmatched junction nucleotides: 9. The CDR3 is 16 residues long. CDR3 DNA sequence: TGCGCCAGCAGCCCGAGGGTTACAGGGGTCCAAGAGACCCAGTACTTC. This encodes CASSPRVTGVQETQYF.

Remarks on this clone: The same CDR3 is also encoded by other DNA sequences in this sample. This chain uses TRBV7-6 with TRBJ2-7; possibly TRBD1 for D (5 bases). V lost 1 base to trimming and J lost 2 bases, with 6 bases between them. In germline, CDR1 is SGHVS, CDR2 FNYEAQ. The CDR3 spans 13 residues. The CDR3 DNA reads TGTGCCAGCAGCTTAGGGACAACCTACGAGCAGTACTTC. This sequence encodes CASSLGTTYEQYF. Full variable domain (outside the CDR3, taken from reference TRBV7-6 and TRBJ2-7): GAGVSQSPRYKVTKRGQDVALRCDPISGHVSLYWYRQALGQGPEFLTYFNYEAQQDKSGLPNDRFSAERPEGSISTLTIQRTEQRDSAMYRCASSLGTTYEQYFGPGTRLTVT.

This clone came up a few times. The chain is built from TRBV6-6 and TRBJ2-7; 8 bases agree with TRBD2. The CDR3 length is 14 residues. J lost 6 bases, V lost 6 bases, and 10 bases had no gene match. Looked up from germline, CDR1 is MNHNY and CDR2 is SVGAGI (reference sequence). The CDR3 nucleotides are TGTGCCAGCAGGAAGGAGGGCGGGAGGAGCGAGCAGTACTTC. Its translation: CASRKEGGRSEQYF.

The V gene is TRBV28, the J gene TRBJ2-5, with D perhaps matching TRBD1 (5 bases). The CDR3 is 16 amino acids. Germline values: CDR1 MDHEN, CDR2 SYDVKM. V lost 3 bases to trimming and J lost 3 bases, with 17 bases between them. For the CDR3, the DNA is TGTGCCAGCAGTTTCCATTGGACATTCCCCGAAGAGACCCAGTACTTC. The encoded protein is CASSFHWTFPEETQYF.

This clone was seen more than once but under ten times. V and J are TRBV7-6 and TRBJ2-5; a possible D gene is TRBD2 (6 bases). CDR3 length equals 15 residues. With 0 bases removed from V and 2 bases from J, the gap between germline ends came to 10 bases. Germline lookup yields CDR1 SGHVS and CDR2 FNYEAQ. CDR3 coding DNA: TGTGCCAGCAGCTTAGCCTCAGGGACTCAAGAGACCCAGTACTTC. Translated: CASSLASGTQETQYF.

This clone has only one observation. The rearrangement links TRBV5-6 to TRBJ2-1, with 14 nucleotides matching TRBD2. The CDR3 extends over 15 amino acids. The germline V gene has CDR1 SGHDT and CDR2 YYEEEE. With V trimmed by 3 bases and J by 9 bases, 5 bases remained unmatched. For the CDR3, the DNA is TGTGCCAGCAGCTGGGGGACTAGCGGGAGCACTGAGCAGTTCTTC. Residues: CASSWGTSGSTEQFF.

This chain joins TRBV2 and TRBJ2-7; D ambiguous. There are 12 residues in the CDR3. Per germline, CDR1 SNHLY and CDR2 FYNNEI. Trimming left V 5 bases short and J 1 base short, with 6 bases between. CDR3 nucleotides: TGTGCCAGCAGTACTATTTCCTACGAGCAGTACTTC. This codes for CASSTISYEQYF.

This clone was found a few times. The rearrangement links TRBV7-9 to TRBJ1-1; D not resolved. V lost 1 base and J 5 bases, leaving 23 bases between the germline ends. Germline values: CDR1 SEHNR, CDR2 FQNEAQ (reference sequence). This CDR3 is 18 amino acids long. The CDR3 protein is CASSLGGYRAGMGTEAFF. The DNA for the CDR3 is TGTGCCAGCAGCTTAGGCGGCTATCGCGCGGGGATGGGGACTGAAGCTTTCTTT.